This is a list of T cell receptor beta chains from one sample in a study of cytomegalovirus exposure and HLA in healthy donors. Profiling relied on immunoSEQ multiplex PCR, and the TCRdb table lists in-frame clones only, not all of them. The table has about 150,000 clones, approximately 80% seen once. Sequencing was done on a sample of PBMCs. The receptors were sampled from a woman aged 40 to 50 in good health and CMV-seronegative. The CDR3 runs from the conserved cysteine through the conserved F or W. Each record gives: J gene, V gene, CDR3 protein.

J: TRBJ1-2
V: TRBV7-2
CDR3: CASSLARAGRDPYTF

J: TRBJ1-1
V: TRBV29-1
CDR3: CSVEGQQNTEAFF

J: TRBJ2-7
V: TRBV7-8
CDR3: CASSLAASASSYEQYF

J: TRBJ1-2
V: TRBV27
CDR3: CASRANAGTGGANYGYTF

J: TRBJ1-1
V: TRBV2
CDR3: CASTPPSRSRRDTEAFF

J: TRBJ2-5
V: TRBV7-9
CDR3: CASSFTDYQETQYF

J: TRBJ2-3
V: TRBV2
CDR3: CASTAGSTDTQYF

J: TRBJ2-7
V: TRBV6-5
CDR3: CASSYLDSSYEQYF

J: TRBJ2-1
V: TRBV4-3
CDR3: CASSQDLGGEEQFF

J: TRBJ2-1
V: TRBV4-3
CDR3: CASSQGVGGFSYNEQFF

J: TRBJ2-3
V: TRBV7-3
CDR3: CASSVLYTQYF

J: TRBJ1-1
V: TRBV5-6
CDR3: CASSLPRVGTEAFF

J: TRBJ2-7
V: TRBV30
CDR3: CAWRMGLGGAGEQYF

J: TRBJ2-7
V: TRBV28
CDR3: CASSPSGGRAYEQYF

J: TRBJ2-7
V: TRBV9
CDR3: CASSGEGEQYF

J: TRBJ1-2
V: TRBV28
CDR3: CASSSTGNYGYTF

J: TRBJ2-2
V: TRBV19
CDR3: CASSIPSRFPGELFF

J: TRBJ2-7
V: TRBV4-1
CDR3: CASSQDLGSLYEQYF

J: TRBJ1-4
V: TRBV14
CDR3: CASSSGTSPEKLFF

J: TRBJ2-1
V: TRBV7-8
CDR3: CASSLAGTGGGHNEQFF

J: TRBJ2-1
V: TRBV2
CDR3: CASSESSGRSEEQFF

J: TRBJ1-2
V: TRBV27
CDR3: CASSLGTGGSRMTF

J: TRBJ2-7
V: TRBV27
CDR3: CASSLSRTGAGEQYF

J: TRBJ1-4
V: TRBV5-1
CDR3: CASSLTGTATNEKLFF

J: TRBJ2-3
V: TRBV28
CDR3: CASDIPGLAGGSADTQYF

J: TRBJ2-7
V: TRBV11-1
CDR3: CASSLTLFGTGGYEQYF

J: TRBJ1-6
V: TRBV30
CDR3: CAWSKGNYNSPLHF

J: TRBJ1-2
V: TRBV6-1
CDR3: CASSDVALIYGYTF

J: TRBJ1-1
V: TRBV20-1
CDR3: CSARGQGEAFF

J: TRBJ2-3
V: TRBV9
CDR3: CASSAETGTGHTDTQYF

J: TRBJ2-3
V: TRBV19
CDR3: CASSGRVSTDTQYF

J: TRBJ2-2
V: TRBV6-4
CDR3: CASSALAGHTGELFF

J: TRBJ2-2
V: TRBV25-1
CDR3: CASSGRLVPGELFF

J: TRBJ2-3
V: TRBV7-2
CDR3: CASSSPSTSLGTDTQYF

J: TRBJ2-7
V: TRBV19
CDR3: CASSAGQGYEQYF

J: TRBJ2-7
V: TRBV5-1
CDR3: CASSTQAGQGIFHEQYF

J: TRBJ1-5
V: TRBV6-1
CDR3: CASRPREAPNQPQHF

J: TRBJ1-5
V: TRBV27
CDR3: CASSRSGGADSNQPQHF